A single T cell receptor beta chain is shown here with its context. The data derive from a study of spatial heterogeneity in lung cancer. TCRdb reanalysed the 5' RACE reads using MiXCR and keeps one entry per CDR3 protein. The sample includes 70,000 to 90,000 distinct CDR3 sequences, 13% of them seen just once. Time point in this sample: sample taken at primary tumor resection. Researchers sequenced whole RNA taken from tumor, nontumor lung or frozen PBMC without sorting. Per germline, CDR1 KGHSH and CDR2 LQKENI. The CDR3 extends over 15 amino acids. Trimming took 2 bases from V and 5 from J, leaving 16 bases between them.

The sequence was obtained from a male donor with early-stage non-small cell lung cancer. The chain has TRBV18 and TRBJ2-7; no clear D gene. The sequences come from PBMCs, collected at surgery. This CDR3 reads CASSPGQPKTDEQYF. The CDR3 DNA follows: TGTGCCAGCTCACCAGGGCAACCGAAGACTGACGAGCAGTACTTC.